This T cell receptor beta chain was recovered during a study of blood T cells in healthy people across ages. Study observations and caveats: Across the age range, TCR beta diversity per million T cells fell in a roughly linear way. Without sorted subsets, naive and antigen-experienced compartments could not be conclusively compared.

The second PCR ran about 6 to 11 cycles with a sample-barcoded 5' primer and J-beta primers. MiXCR, run by TCRdb on the 5' RACE reads, gives a single entry per CDR3 protein. The table lists 1.5 million to 2 million distinct CDR3 sequences, 28% of them singletons. The CDR3 covers 16 residues. V lost 2 bases and J lost 5, with 16 bases in between. Germline V gene sequence: CDR1 LNHNV, CDR2 YYDKDF (reference sequence). In regard to this clonotype: Its antigen is not known.

The sample consisted of blood. This clonotype was sampled from a woman younger than 45 in good health. The chain is built from TRBV15 and TRBJ2-1; D remains ambiguous. The DNA of the CDR3 is TGTGCCACCAGCAGAACCAGATCGGGCCGTAACAATGAGCAGTTCTTC. Its protein is CATSRTRSGRNNEQFF.